A selection of T cell receptor beta chains follows, all from one sample in a study of regulatory T cells in long-lasting Graves disease. TCRdb re-analysed the multiplex PCR reads in MiXCR, keeping a single row per CDR3 protein. The sample holds 350,000 to 450,000 distinct CDR3 sequences, approximately 16% seen once. The same data also went into a second study, on T cells in Graves' hyperthyroidism and ophthalmopathy.

Sample: peripheral blood mononuclear cells (PBMCs), taken at new diagnosis, from a patient treated with antithyroid drugs. Receptor source: a middle-aged woman with Graves disease. CDR3s include the opening cysteine and the closing phenylalanine or tryptophan. Each record gives: D gene, clone size, V gene, J gene, CDR3 protein, CDR3 DNA. D genes are given only for firm matches. The size field is filled for only some rows; it gives once, few, many or a size class.

D gene: TRBD2; clone size: many; V gene: TRBV5-1; J gene: TRBJ2-7; CDR3 protein: CASSPGTSGYTYEQYF; CDR3 DNA: TGCGCCAGCAGCCCGGGGACTAGCGGCTACACCTACGAGCAGTACTTC
D gene: TRBD2; clone size: many; V gene: TRBV20-1; J gene: TRBJ2-7; CDR3 protein: CSARPSGGSYEQYF; CDR3 DNA: TGCAGTGCTAGACCTAGCGGGGGATCCTACGAGCAGTACTTC
D gene: TRBD1; clone size: many; V gene: TRBV10-3; J gene: TRBJ1-4; CDR3 protein: CAISDPGTDNEKLFF; CDR3 DNA: TGTGCCATCAGTGACCCCGGGACAGACAATGAAAAACTGTTTTTT
D gene: -; clone size: -; V gene: TRBV2; J gene: TRBJ2-1; CDR3 protein: CASMAGYYNEQFF; CDR3 DNA: TGTGCCAGCATGGCTGGATACTACAATGAGCAGTTCTTC
D gene: -; clone size: -; V gene: TRBV30; J gene: TRBJ2-3; CDR3 protein: CAWADGSLDTDTQYF; CDR3 DNA: TGTGCCTGGGCTGACGGATCCTTGGATACCGATACGCAGTATTTT
D gene: -; clone size: many; V gene: TRBV12-3/TRBV12-4; J gene: TRBJ1-2; CDR3 protein: CASSLGGVYGYTF; CDR3 DNA: TGTGCCAGCAGTTTAGGGGGGGTCTATGGCTACACCTTC
D gene: -; clone size: many; V gene: TRBV28; J gene: TRBJ1-2; CDR3 protein: CASSTQGGYTF; CDR3 DNA: TGTGCCAGCAGCACCCAGGGTGGCTACACCTTC
D gene: -; clone size: -; V gene: TRBV7-6; J gene: TRBJ1-6; CDR3 protein: CASSTRTALNSPLHF; CDR3 DNA: TGTGCCAGCAGCACCCGGACGGCTCTAAATTCACCCCTCCACTTT
D gene: -; clone size: many; V gene: TRBV19; J gene: TRBJ1-1; CDR3 protein: CASSIVTGYMNTEAFF; CDR3 DNA: TGTGCCAGTAGTATAGTTACAGGGTACATGAACACTGAAGCTTTCTTT
D gene: -; clone size: many; V gene: TRBV11-2; J gene: TRBJ2-3; CDR3 protein: CASSLVPQGSTDTQYF; CDR3 DNA: TGTGCCAGCAGCTTAGTTCCACAGGGAAGCACAGATACGCAGTATTTT
D gene: TRBD2; clone size: many; V gene: TRBV11-2; J gene: TRBJ2-1; CDR3 protein: CASSLYTSANEQFF; CDR3 DNA: TGTGCCAGCAGCTTATATACTAGCGCCAATGAGCAGTTCTTC
D gene: -; clone size: -; V gene: TRBV3-1; J gene: TRBJ1-1; CDR3 protein: CASSQGYEVMNTEAFF; CDR3 DNA: TGTGCCAGCAGCCAAGGCTATGAAGTAATGAACACTGAAGCTTTCTTT
D gene: -; clone size: few; V gene: TRBV29-1; J gene: TRBJ2-7; CDR3 protein: CSILTLSRVGEQYF; CDR3 DNA: TGCAGCATATTGACACTATCACGGGTTGGTGAGCAGTACTTC